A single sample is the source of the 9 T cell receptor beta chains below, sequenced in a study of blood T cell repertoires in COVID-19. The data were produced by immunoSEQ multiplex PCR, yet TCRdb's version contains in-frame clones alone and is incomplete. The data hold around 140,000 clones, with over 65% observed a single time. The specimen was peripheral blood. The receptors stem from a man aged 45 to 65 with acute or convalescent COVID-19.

The CDR3 region is CAIAGTPYNEQFF. CDR3 in DNA: TGTGCCATAGCCGGGACACCCTACAATGAGCAGTTCTTC. This chain links TRBV12-3 or TRBV12-4 with TRBJ2-1; a possible D gene is TRBD1 (6 bases). V gave up 10 bases and J gave up 2 bases, with 12 bases separating them. The CDR3 covers 13 residues.

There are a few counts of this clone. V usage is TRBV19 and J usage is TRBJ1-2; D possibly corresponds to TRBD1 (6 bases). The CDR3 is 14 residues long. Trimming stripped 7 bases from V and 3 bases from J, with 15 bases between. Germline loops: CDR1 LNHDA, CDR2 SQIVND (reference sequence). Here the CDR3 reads CASTPDRNDYGYTF. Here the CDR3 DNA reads TGTGCCAGTACCCCTGACAGGAACGACTATGGCTACACCTTC.

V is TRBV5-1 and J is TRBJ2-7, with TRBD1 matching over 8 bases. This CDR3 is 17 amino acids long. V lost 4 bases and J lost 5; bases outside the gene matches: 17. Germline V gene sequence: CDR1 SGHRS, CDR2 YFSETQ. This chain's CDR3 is CASSQYLDRGGGDEQYF. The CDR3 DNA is TGCGCCAGCAGCCAATACCTAGACAGGGGAGGAGGGGACGAGCAGTACTTC.

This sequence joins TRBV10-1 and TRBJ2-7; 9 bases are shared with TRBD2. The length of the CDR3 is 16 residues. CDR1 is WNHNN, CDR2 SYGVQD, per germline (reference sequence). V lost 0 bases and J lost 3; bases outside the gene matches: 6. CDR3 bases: TGCGCCAGCAGTGAGTCGGGTAGCGGGGGCCTCTACGAGCAGTACTTC. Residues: CASSESGSGGLYEQYF.

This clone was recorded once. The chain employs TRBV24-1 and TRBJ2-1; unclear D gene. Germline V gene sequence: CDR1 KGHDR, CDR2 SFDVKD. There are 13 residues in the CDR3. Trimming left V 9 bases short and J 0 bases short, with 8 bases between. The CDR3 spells CATGRNSYNEQFF. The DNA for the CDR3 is TGTGCCACCGGCCGCAACTCCTACAATGAGCAGTTCTTC.

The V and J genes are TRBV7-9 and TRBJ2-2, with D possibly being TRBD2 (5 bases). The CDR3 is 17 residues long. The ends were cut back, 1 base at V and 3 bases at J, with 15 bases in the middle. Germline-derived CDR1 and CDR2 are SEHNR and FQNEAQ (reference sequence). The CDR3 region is CASSLVPPGIYTGELFF. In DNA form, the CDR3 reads TGTGCCAGCAGCTTAGTTCCGCCCGGGATTTACACCGGGGAGCTGTTTTTT.

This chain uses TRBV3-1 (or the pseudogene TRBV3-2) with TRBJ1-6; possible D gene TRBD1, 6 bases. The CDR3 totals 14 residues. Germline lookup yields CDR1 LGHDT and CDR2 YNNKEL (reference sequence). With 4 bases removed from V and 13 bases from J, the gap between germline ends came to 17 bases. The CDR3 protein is CASSPVGLTGPLHF. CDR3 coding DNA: TGTGCCAGCAGCCCTGTCGGGCTTACAGGGCCCCTCCACTTT.

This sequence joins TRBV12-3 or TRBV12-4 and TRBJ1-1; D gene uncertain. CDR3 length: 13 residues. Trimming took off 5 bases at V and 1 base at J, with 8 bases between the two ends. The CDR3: CASSGLQNTEAFF. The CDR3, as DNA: TGTGCCAGCAGTGGCCTGCAGAACACTGAAGCTTTCTTT.

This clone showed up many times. CDR3 in amino acids: CASRGQRGNTIYF. The CDR3 bases are TGTGCCAGTAGAGGACAGCGTGGAAACACCATATATTTT. The rearrangement uses TRBV19 and TRBJ1-3; D might be TRBD1 (6 bases). CDR1 LNHDA and CDR2 SQIVND come from the germline V gene (reference sequence). The germline V and J ends were trimmed by 6 bases and 3 bases, with 9 bases remaining between them. CDR3 length equals 13 residues.